The 26 T cell receptor beta chains presented below share a single source sample, sequenced in a study of T cell changes during pregnancy in multiple sclerosis. The data were produced by immunoSEQ multiplex PCR, yet TCRdb's version contains in-frame clones alone and is incomplete. Here the sample spans approximately 90,000 clones, approximately 94% being singletons. The sample here was peripheral blood, taken in the third trimester of pregnancy. Receptors originate from a female donor with multiple sclerosis, enrolled in a pregnancy study.

The chain has TRBV5-4 and TRBJ1-1; D is unresolved. The CDR3 contains 13 residues. The ends were cut back, 3 bases at V and 0 bases at J, with 6 bases in the middle. Germline CDR1 reads SGHNT; CDR2 reads YYREEE (reference sequence). The CDR3 nucleotides read TGTGCCAGCAGCTCCCAGTTGAACACTGAAGCTTTCTTT. Amino acids: CASSSQLNTEAFF.

The gene calls are TRBV5-8 and TRBJ1-5, with D maybe TRBD1 (5 bases). The CDR3 spans 14 residues. V was shortened by 4 bases and J by 4 bases, with 12 bases between the two germline ends. CDR1 and CDR2 from the germline V gene are SGHTS and YDEGEE. CDR3 sequence reads: CASSPDRGNQPQHF. DNA of the CDR3: TGTGCCAGCAGCCCTGACCGGGGGAATCAGCCCCAGCATTTT.

The rearrangement uses TRBV9 and TRBJ2-7; tentatively, D is TRBD2 (6 bases). The CDR3 is 16 amino acids. The germline V and J ends were trimmed by 0 bases and 0 bases, with 13 bases remaining between them. Germline CDR1 and CDR2: SGDLS and YYNGEE. The CDR3 region has the DNA TGTGCCAGCAGCGTAGTGCGCGGGGCCCTCTCCTACGAGCAGTACTTC. Its translation: CASSVVRGALSYEQYF.

This chain joins TRBV11-3 and TRBJ2-1, with a weak D call TRBD1 (6 bases). The V gene's germline CDR1 is SGHNT and CDR2 YENEEA. This CDR3 spans 15 amino acids. With 0 bases removed from V and 2 bases from J, the gap between germline ends came to 8 bases. Written as DNA, the CDR3 is TGTGCCAGCAGCTTAGACCAGGGGCCCTACAATGAGCAGTTCTTC. Its protein is CASSLDQGPYNEQFF.

J is TRBJ2-5 and V is TRBV19, with TRBD2 as a possible D gene (6 bases). Trimming removed 7 bases at V and 0 bases at J, with 12 bases between. CDR1 is LNHDA and CDR2 is SQIVND in the germline V gene (reference sequence). The CDR3 extends over 14 amino acids. The CDR3 nucleotides are TGTGCCAGTAATTTGGGGGGTAACCAAGAGACCCAGTACTTC. It is translated as CASNLGGNQETQYF.

The rearrangement joins TRBV10-3 to TRBJ1-5; 9 bases are a match to TRBD1. CDR3 size: 13 residues. In germline, CDR1 is ENHRY, CDR2 SYGVKD. V shed 9 bases, J shed 5 bases, and the junction held 5 bases outside the gene matches. CDR3: CAIGTGNHQPQHF. The CDR3 DNA reads as TGTGCCATTGGGACAGGGAATCATCAGCCCCAGCATTTT.

This sequence joins TRBV28 and TRBJ2-2, with D perhaps matching TRBD1 (6 bases). The V end was cut by 5 bases, the J end by 0 bases, with 16 bases between. From germline, CDR1 is MDHEN and CDR2 SYDVKM. This CDR3 spans 17 amino acids. This CDR3 is CASSRVRDTSNTGELFF. The CDR3 DNA reads TGTGCCAGCAGTAGGGTAAGGGACACCTCGAACACCGGGGAGCTGTTTTTT. The full variable domain, its missing parts supplied by reference TRBV28 and TRBJ2-2, is DVKVTQSSRYLVKRTGEKVFLECVQDMDHENMFWYRQDPGLGLRLIYFSYDVKMKEKGDIPEGYSVSREKKERFSLILESASTNQTSMYLCASSRVRDTSNTGELFFGEGSRLTVL.

The V gene is TRBV27, the J gene TRBJ2-3; 8 bases line up with TRBD1. Germline V CDR1 and CDR2: MNHEY, SMNVEV (reference sequence). Germline trimming cut 1 base from V and 1 base from J; bases unmatched to any gene: 4. The CDR3 spans 16 residues. CDR3 protein: CASSLLGTGGTDTQYF. The CDR3 DNA reads as TGTGCCAGCAGTTTATTAGGGACAGGAGGCACAGATACGCAGTATTTT.

This chain joins TRBV19 and TRBJ2-7; 11 nucleotides line up with TRBD1. The CDR3 has 16 residues. V shed 4 bases, J shed 4 bases, and the junction held 9 bases outside the gene matches. The germline V gene encodes CDR1 LNHDA and CDR2 SQIVND (reference sequence). The CDR3 is CASSNGRTGGLYEQYF. CDR3 bases: TGTGCCAGTAGTAATGGCCGGACAGGGGGCCTGTACGAGCAGTACTTC.

This sequence joins TRBV7-2 and TRBJ2-7; the match to TRBD2 covers 7 bases. Germline V gives CDR1 SGHTA, CDR2 FQGNSA. The trim removed 6 bases at V and 5 bases at J, leaving 7 bases unmatched. This CDR3 contains 13 residues. The CDR3 region is CASRPGTTHEQYF. CDR3 DNA sequence: TGTGCCAGCAGGCCCGGGACTACCCACGAGCAGTACTTC.

The chain is built from TRBV19 and TRBJ2-1; 10 bases map to TRBD1. The CDR3 runs to 16 residues. The V gene end was trimmed by 6 bases and the J gene end by 4 bases; junction bases not matched to a gene: 9. Germline CDR1 is LNHDA and CDR2 is SQIVND (reference sequence). CDR3 nucleotide sequence: TGTGCCAGTAGCCTACAAACGGGACAGGGGTACAATGAGCAGTTCTTC. Its translation is CASSLQTGQGYNEQFF.

The chain carries TRBV9 and TRBJ1-1; a possible D gene is TRBD1 (5 bases). This CDR3 comprises 15 residues. Per germline, CDR1 SGDLS and CDR2 YYNGEE. V was trimmed by 3 bases and J by 3 bases, leaving 15 bases between them. The CDR3 region is CASSGRTGRDTEAFF. CDR3 DNA sequence: TGTGCCAGCAGCGGCCGAACAGGTCGGGACACTGAAGCTTTCTTT.

This clone has a single count. The genes are TRBV19 and TRBJ2-1; tentative D call: TRBD1 (6 bases). This CDR3 spans 14 amino acids. The V gene's germline CDR1 is LNHDA and CDR2 SQIVND (reference sequence). V was trimmed by 4 bases and J by 4 bases, leaving 11 bases between them. The CDR3 loop reads CASSTQQGYNEQFF. As DNA, the CDR3 is TGTGCCAGTAGTACGCAACAGGGTTACAATGAGCAGTTCTTC. The variable domain in full, completed from reference TRBV19 and TRBJ2-1, reads DGGITQSPKYLFRKEGQNVTLSCEQNLNHDAMYWYRQDPGQGLRLIYYSQIVNDFQKGDIAEGYSVSREKKESFPLTVTSAQKNPTAFYLCASSTQQGYNEQFFGPGTRLTVL.

In DNA, the CDR3 is TGTGCCAGCAGCTCGGGACAGGGGAGGTACGAGCAGTACTTC. Amino acid sequence: CASSSGQGRYEQYF. The V call is TRBV7-6, the J call TRBJ2-7; 10 bases line up with TRBD1. Germline CDR1 SGHVS, CDR2 FNYEAQ. The ends lost 4 bases at V and 4 bases at J; junction bases unmatched: 4. This CDR3 region has 14 residues.

This chain links TRBV7-3 with TRBJ1-1; possibly TRBD1 for D (6 bases). Trimming cost V 3 bases and J 1 base, with 9 bases left between them. The CDR3 loop spans 14 amino acids. Looked up from germline, CDR1 is SGHTA and CDR2 is FQGTGA. CDR3 protein: CASSLGHSNTEAFF. The CDR3 nucleotides are TGTGCCAGCAGCTTGGGACATTCGAACACTGAAGCTTTCTTT.

The V and J genes are TRBV19 and TRBJ1-4, with TRBD1 matching 7 bases. J lost 7 bases, V lost 1 base, and 12 bases had no gene match. Germline assignment: CDR1 LNHDA and CDR2 SQIVND (reference sequence). This CDR3 region has 17 residues. The CDR3 nucleotides are TGTGCCAGTAGTATAGTCTTGCTGGGACAGAGAAGTGAAAAACTGTTTTTT. Translated, it gives CASSIVLLGQRSEKLFF.

Concerning this clone itself: Other DNA sequences of this sample code for an identical CDR3. The J gene is TRBJ2-7, the V gene TRBV6-1, with D unresolved. CDR3 size: 13 residues. V lost 4 bases, J lost 0 bases, and 7 bases lay in between. From germline, CDR1 is MNHNS and CDR2 SASEGT. CDR3: CASSGGSSYEQYF. In DNA, the CDR3 is TGTGCCAGCAGTGGTGGCAGCTCCTACGAGCAGTACTTC.

The J gene is TRBJ2-7, the V gene TRBV5-4, with 8 bases identical to TRBD1. Per germline, CDR1 SGHNT and CDR2 YYREEE (reference sequence). Trimming at V came to 5 bases and at J to 4 bases, leaving 5 bases not matched to a gene. The CDR3 runs 13 residues. The CDR3 reads CASSLDRGYEQYF. The CDR3 bases are TGTGCCAGCAGTCTCGACAGGGGATACGAGCAGTACTTC.

V usage is TRBV5-1 and J usage is TRBJ2-3; perhaps TRBD2 as D (6 bases). The CDR3 is 15 residues long. Germline values: CDR1 SGHRS, CDR2 YFSETQ. V was clipped by 7 bases and J by 0 bases, with 15 bases between them. CDR3 amino acids: CASLPTGASTDTQYF. Here the CDR3 DNA reads TGCGCCAGCCTCCCCACGGGAGCTAGCACAGATACGCAGTATTTT.

V and J are TRBV9 and TRBJ2-1; tentative D call: TRBD2 (5 bases). Germline V gene lookup returns CDR1 SGDLS and CDR2 YYNGEE. Trimming took 3 bases from V and 3 from J, leaving 7 bases between them. The CDR3 runs 13 residues. CDR3 DNA: TGTGCCAGCAGCGACCGGGACTACAATGAGCAGTTCTTC. Translation gives CASSDRDYNEQFF.

The gene calls are TRBV19 and TRBJ2-7; possible D gene TRBD1, 6 bases. The V and J ends lost 8 bases and 3 bases respectively, with 8 bases between them. From germline, CDR1 is LNHDA and CDR2 SQIVND (reference sequence). CDR3 length: 11 amino acids. Written as DNA, the CDR3 is TGTGCCAGTTCGGACAGCTACGAGCAGTACTTC. Translation gives CASSDSYEQYF.

The CDR3 loop reads CATMDRGRQITIYF. CDR3 coding DNA: TGTGCCACTATGGACAGGGGGCGGCAAATCACCATATATTTT. The chain recombines TRBV19 with TRBJ1-3; the match to TRBD1 covers 11 bases. Per germline, CDR1 LNHDA and CDR2 SQIVND (reference sequence). The CDR3 has 14 amino acids. J lost 9 bases, V lost 10 bases, and 11 bases had no gene match.

This sequence joins TRBV4-1 and TRBJ2-3; 8 positions agree with TRBD2. The germline CDR1 and CDR2 sequences are MGHRA and YSYEKL. V trimming: 3 bases; J trimming: 1 base; junction bases outside the gene matches: 9. This CDR3 comprises 17 residues. The CDR3 DNA is TGCGCCAGCAGCCACCTACTAGCGGAGAGGGGCACAGATACGCAGTATTTT. Encoded protein: CASSHLLAERGTDTQYF.

The chain is built from TRBV19 and TRBJ2-2; 7 nucleotides agree with TRBD2. The CDR3 runs 17 residues. Looked up from germline, CDR1 is LNHDA and CDR2 is SQIVND (reference sequence). V shed 7 bases and J 1 base; nucleotides not matched to a gene: 12. CDR3 nucleotide sequence: TGTGCCAGTACTTCGCCCCCAGGGAGGGTGAACACCGGGGAGCTGTTTTTT. This codes for CASTSPPGRVNTGELFF.

Of note for this clone: At one of its ends the junction is not consistent with the germline gene, which may arise from a read error. The chain combines TRBV28 with TRBJ2-2, with TRBD2 matching 7 bases. In germline, CDR1 is MDHEN, CDR2 SYDVKM. CDR3 size: 13 residues. The CDR3 coding sequence is TGTGCCAGCAAACTAGCGAAGACCGGGGAGCTGTTTTTT. Translating it yields CASKLAKTGELFF.

The chain links TRBV27 to TRBJ1-1; D is unresolved. Germline values: CDR1 MNHEY, CDR2 SMNVEV (reference sequence). The CDR3 loop spans 20 amino acids. Trimming took off 7 bases at V and 0 bases at J, with 30 bases between the two ends. The DNA for the CDR3 is TGTGCCAGCAAATATGCAGGCGGGCCCGTGCGAAACAAGATGAACACTGAAGCTTTCTTT. It translates to CASKYAGGPVRNKMNTEAFF.